These T cell receptor beta chains were read from a single sample in a study of blood T cell repertoires in COVID-19. Only in-frame clones appear in the TCRdb table, and some are missing; sequencing was by immunoSEQ multiplex PCR. The table lists about 270,000 clones, roughly 88% of them singletons. Source material: PBMCs or T cells enriched from blood (not recorded which). The source of these receptors is a woman aged 40-49 years with acute COVID-19. CDR3s include the opening cysteine and the closing phenylalanine or tryptophan. A D gene is named only where the DNA matches it firmly. Clone size appears in some rows only: once, few, many, or a class for an expanded clone.

v_gene	d_gene	abundance	j_gene	CDR3aa	CDR3nt
TRBV29-1	TRBD1	few	TRBJ2-7	CSVRQGSEQYF	TGCAGCGTTCGACAGGGGTCCGAGCAGTACTTC
TRBV28	TRBD1	NA	TRBJ1-5	CASSTPSGTGGNQPQHF	TGTGCCAGCAGTACCCCCTCCGGGACAGGGGGCAATCAGCCCCAGCATTTT
TRBV20-1	NA	NA	TRBJ1-2	CSASLPGTGYGYTF	TGCAGTGCTAGTTTGCCGGGGACTGGCTATGGCTACACCTTC
TRBV7-9	TRBD1	NA	TRBJ2-1	CASSSGTGLFF	TGTGCCAGCAGCTCCGGGACAGGGCTGTTCTTC
TRBV6-4	NA	NA	TRBJ1-3	CASNSRDKGNTIYF	TGTGCCAGCAACTCTAGGGACAAGGGAAACACCATATATTTT
TRBV7-9	NA	NA	TRBJ1-4	CASSLVRANEKLFF	TGTGCCAGCAGCTTAGTACGGGCTAATGAAAAACTGTTTTTT
TRBV7-8	NA	few	TRBJ1-2	CASSRLGPGDYGYTF	TGTGCCAGCAGCCGCCTCGGTCCGGGGGACTATGGCTACACCTTC
TRBV7-3	TRBD1	NA	TRBJ2-1	CASSPGTGAYNEQFF	TGTGCCAGCAGCCCCGGGACAGGCGCCTACAATGAGCAGTTCTTC
TRBV27	NA	once	TRBJ2-2	CASIAARGSNTGELFF	TGTGCCAGCATCGCTGCTAGGGGAAGCAACACCGGGGAGCTGTTTTTT
TRBV18	NA	NA	TRBJ1-3	CASSLSGSHRGNTIYF	TGTGCCAGCTCACTGAGCGGGTCTCACCGCGGAAACACCATATATTTT
TRBV9	TRBD1	NA	TRBJ1-3	CASSVGQGARSGNTIYF	TGTGCCAGCAGCGTAGGCCAGGGGGCACGGTCTGGAAACACCATATATTTT
TRBV10-3	TRBD1	NA	TRBJ2-7	CAISGGTGGGEQYF	TGTGCCATCAGTGGAGGGACAGGGGGCGGCGAGCAGTACTTC
TRBV5-6	TRBD2	NA	TRBJ2-2	CASSTPGTRGGELFF	TGTGCCAGCAGCACTCCCGGGACTAGGGGCGGGGAGCTGTTTTTT
TRBV7-9	NA	NA	TRBJ1-1	CASSLATAVISPNTEAFF	TGTGCCAGCAGCTTGGCGACAGCCGTAATCAGCCCGAACACTGAAGCTTTCTTT
TRBV7-3	NA	NA	TRBJ2-5	CASSLLGGQQETQYF	TGTGCCAGCAGCCTCCTGGGCGGGCAGCAAGAGACCCAGTACTTC
TRBV7-9	TRBD2	NA	TRBJ2-3	CASSPGLAESTDTQYF	TGTGCCAGCAGTCCGGGACTAGCGGAAAGCACAGATACGCAGTATTTT
TRBV6-5	NA	NA	TRBJ2-7	CASSPGRREQYF	TGTGCCAGCAGCCCCGGAAGGAGGGAGCAGTACTTC
TRBV7-8	TRBD1	NA	TRBJ1-6	CASSRERTGLYNSPLHF	TGTGCCAGCAGCCGAGAACGGACAGGCTTGTACAATTCACCCCTCCACTTT
TRBV7-8	TRBD2	NA	TRBJ2-3	CASSSWTSRIRADTQYF	TGTGCCAGCAGCTCCTGGACTAGCAGAATCAGGGCAGATACGCAGTATTTT
TRBV19	NA	NA	TRBJ1-1	CASSISRSTEAFF	TGTGCCAGTAGTATATCCCGGAGTACTGAAGCTTTCTTT
TRBV9	NA	NA	TRBJ1-1	CASSDRELNTEAFF	TGTGCCAGCAGCGACAGGGAACTGAACACTGAAGCTTTCTTT
TRBV19	TRBD2	NA	TRBJ2-3	CASSIGLEEVPDTQYF	TGTGCCAGTAGTATCGGACTAGAAGAAGTGCCAGATACGCAGTATTTT
TRBV7-6	TRBD2	NA	TRBJ2-3	CASSLAAGGGDTQYF	TGTGCCAGCAGCTTAGCAGCGGGGGGAGGAGATACGCAGTATTTT
TRBV12-3/TRBV12-4	TRBD1	NA	TRBJ1-1	CASSLSQGTEAFF	TGTGCCAGCAGTCTCTCACAGGGGACTGAAGCTTTCTTT
TRBV7-9	NA	NA	TRBJ1-1	CASSLDGTEAFF	TGTGCCAGCAGCTTAGACGGCACTGAAGCTTTCTTT
TRBV7-9	NA	NA	TRBJ1-2	CATNFQGKKNYGYTF	TGTGCCACCAATTTCCAGGGAAAGAAGAACTATGGCTACACCTTC
TRBV2	TRBD2	NA	TRBJ2-7	CASRGGREQYF	TGTGCCAGCAGGGGGGGGAGAGAGCAGTACTTC
TRBV10-3	NA	once	TRBJ2-3	CAADQGTTTDTQYF	TGTGCCGCCGACCAGGGGACGACCACAGATACGCAGTATTTT
TRBV28	NA	NA	TRBJ2-3	CASRHDSDGDTQYF	TGTGCCAGCAGACATGACAGCGACGGAGATACGCAGTATTTT
TRBV5-4	TRBD1	NA	TRBJ2-5	CASSLGGGQSETQYF	TGTGCCAGCAGCTTGGGAGGGGGACAGTCGGAGACCCAGTACTTC
TRBV6-1	NA	NA	TRBJ1-5	CASSELRVSNQPQHF	TGTGCCAGCAGTGAACTTCGGGTTAGCAATCAGCCCCAGCATTTT
TRBV7-9	TRBD1	NA	TRBJ2-2	CASSLDSDRDRLGELFF	TGTGCCAGCAGCTTAGATTCCGACAGGGATAGGCTCGGGGAGCTGTTTTTT
TRBV19	TRBD1	NA	TRBJ1-1	CASSPVGGQGNTEAFF	TGTGCCAGTAGTCCCGTTGGGGGACAGGGAAACACTGAAGCTTTCTTT
TRBV14	TRBD1	NA	TRBJ1-2	CASNVDRGRPYGYTF	TGTGCCAGCAACGTCGACAGGGGGCGCCCTTATGGCTACACCTTC
TRBV10-3	TRBD2	NA	TRBJ2-7	CAISPNRDYQESSQYF	TGTGCCATCAGCCCCAACCGGGACTACCAAGAGTCCTCCCAGTACTTC
TRBV2	TRBD2	once	TRBJ2-1	CASSPGLVPNEQFF	TGTGCCAGCAGCCCGGGACTAGTCCCCAATGAGCAGTTCTTC
TRBV19	NA	NA	TRBJ1-2	CASRIQVGSGSHTYGYTF	TGTGCCAGTAGGATACAGGTTGGCAGTGGCTCCCACACTTATGGCTACACCTTC
TRBV19	NA	once	TRBJ2-2	CASSTGVRQATGELFF	TGTGCCAGTAGTACGGGAGTGCGCCAAGCCACCGGGGAGCTGTTTTTT
TRBV4-3	NA	NA	TRBJ2-7	CASSRSVDYEQYF	TGCGCCAGCAGCCGGTCGGTAGACTACGAGCAGTACTTC
TRBV3-1/TRBV3-2	TRBD1	NA	TRBJ2-7	CASSPTGGSYEQYF	TGTGCCAGCAGCCCCACAGGGGGGTCCTACGAGCAGTACTTC
TRBV28	TRBD1	NA	TRBJ1-2	CASSWGTGVRYGYTF	TGTGCCAGCAGTTGGGGGACAGGGGTAAGGTATGGCTACACCTTC
TRBV7-8	NA	NA	TRBJ2-5	CASSSQETQYF	TGTGCCAGCAGCTCCCAGGAGACCCAGTACTTC
TRBV5-1	TRBD1	NA	TRBJ2-7	CASSQGQGLVLEQYF	TGCGCCAGCAGCCAGGGACAGGGTCTTGTCCTCGAGCAGTACTTC
TRBV7-2	NA	NA	TRBJ1-1	CASSPPGGYTEAFF	TGTGCCAGCAGCCCTCCTGGGGGGTACACTGAAGCTTTCTTT
TRBV11-3	NA	once	TRBJ2-1	CASSPGRVMGGQFF	TGTGCCAGCAGCCCAGGCCGGGTCATGGGGGGGCAGTTCTTC
TRBV9	NA	once	TRBJ1-2	CASSVEEDYGYTF	TGTGCCAGCAGCGTAGAAGAGGACTATGGCTACACCTTC
TRBV19	NA	NA	TRBJ1-2	CASSIWGRDYGYTF	TGTGCCAGTAGTATATGGGGCAGGGACTATGGCTACACCTTC
TRBV5-1	TRBD2	once	TRBJ2-3	CASSLLAGGLKDTQYF	TGCGCCAGCAGCCTCCTAGCGGGGGGGCTTAAAGATACGCAGTATTTT
TRBV6-6	NA	NA	TRBJ2-7	CASSDPGEEYEQYF	TGTGCCAGCAGTGATCCAGGGGAAGAATACGAGCAGTACTTC
TRBV6-2/TRBV6-3	TRBD2	NA	TRBJ2-7	CASSYPGLAGEQYF	TGTGCCAGCAGTTACCCCGGACTAGCGGGAGAGCAGTACTTC
TRBV15	TRBD1	NA	TRBJ2-1	CATSRGQGSYNEQFF	TGTGCCACCAGCAGAGGACAGGGCTCCTACAATGAGCAGTTCTTC
TRBV13	NA	few	TRBJ2-7	CASSLEPGGSYEQYF	TGTGCCAGCAGCTTAGAGCCAGGGGGGAGTTACGAGCAGTACTTC
TRBV10-2	NA	NA	TRBJ2-7	CASRLPGHLYEQYF	TGCGCCAGCAGACTACCGGGACACCTTTACGAGCAGTACTTC
TRBV29-1	TRBD1	NA	TRBJ2-7	CSVEGMGQGGDYEQYF	TGCAGCGTTGAAGGTATGGGACAGGGGGGAGACTACGAGCAGTACTTC
TRBV7-9	NA	NA	TRBJ1-1	CASSRWAGLGTEAFF	TGTGCCAGCAGTCGTTGGGCAGGGCTGGGCACTGAAGCTTTCTTT
TRBV19	TRBD1	NA	TRBJ1-2	CASNPHRPLDRGDYGYTF	TGTGCCAGTAACCCGCACCGGCCCCTAGACAGGGGTGACTATGGCTACACCTTC
TRBV20-1	NA	NA	TRBJ2-3	CSALFTDTQYF	TGCAGTGCCCTTTTCACAGATACGCAGTATTTT
TRBV5-1	TRBD1	NA	TRBJ2-7	CASSNGTGRLKDEQYF	TGCGCCAGCAGCAACGGGACAGGGCGGTTAAAGGACGAGCAGTACTTC